Listed below are T cell receptor beta chains from one sample, sequenced in a study of blood T cell repertoires in COVID-19. Produced via immunoSEQ multiplex PCR; TCRdb's table is partial and in-frame only. In the table there are roughly 200,000 clones, about 83% of which are singletons. The specimen sequenced was PBMCs or T cells enriched from blood (not recorded which). These receptor sequences come from a middle-aged man with acute COVID-19. Both conserved end residues are part of each CDR3. The D gene is left open where the match is weak. Clone size, where shown, is once, few, many, or a class for clones that have expanded.

clone_size j_call d_call v_call cdr3_aa cdr3_nt
- TRBJ2-2 TRBD2 TRBV19 CASRNPGGVRTGELFF TGTGCCAGTAGAAACCCGGGAGGGGTACGTACCGGGGAGCTGTTTTTT
- TRBJ2-3 - TRBV30 CAWSKSGLYTDTQYF TGTGCCTGGAGTAAGAGCGGACTCTACACAGATACGCAGTATTTT
- TRBJ1-2 TRBD1 TRBV12-3/TRBV12-4 CASSLGTADGYTF TGTGCCAGCAGCCTAGGGACAGCCGATGGCTACACCTTC
- TRBJ2-2 TRBD2 TRBV7-3 CASSLLTSGYTGELFF TGTGCCAGCAGCTTACTGACTAGCGGGTACACCGGGGAGCTGTTTTTT
- TRBJ1-1 TRBD1 TRBV6-1 CASSAQGAQSRSEAFF TGTGCCAGCAGTGCCCAGGGGGCTCAAAGTCGGTCTGAAGCTTTCTTT
- TRBJ1-4 - TRBV19 CASSMVMRNEKLFF TGTGCCAGTAGTATGGTGATGAGAAATGAAAAACTGTTTTTT
- TRBJ2-1 - TRBV28 CATRRGEYNEQFF TGTGCCACCCGGCGCGGGGAGTACAATGAGCAGTTCTTC
- TRBJ2-1 - TRBV29-1 CSARTYDSRARGDEQFF TGCAGCGCGAGAACTTATGATTCGAGGGCCAGGGGCGATGAGCAGTTCTTC
- TRBJ2-1 - TRBV9 CASSVGSENEQFF TGTGCCAGCAGCGTAGGGTCCGAGAATGAGCAGTTCTTC
- TRBJ2-2 - TRBV7-3 CASSPTREPGELFF TGTGCCAGCAGCCCTACGCGGGAACCCGGGGAGCTGTTTTTT
- TRBJ2-5 TRBD1 TRBV9 CASSAQDRYQETQYF TGTGCCAGCAGCGCCCAGGACAGGTACCAAGAGACCCAGTACTTC
- TRBJ1-5 - TRBV2 CASTEGNQPQHF TGTGCCAGCACGGAGGGTAACCAGCCCCAGCATTTT
- TRBJ2-3 - TRBV27 CASQRDGRLEDTQYF TGTGCCAGCCAAAGGGACGGGAGACTTGAAGATACGCAGTATTTT
- TRBJ1-6 - TRBV7-8 CASSFGSYNSPLHF TGTGCCAGCAGCTTCGGGAGCTATAATTCACCCCTCCACTTT
- TRBJ2-3 TRBD2 TRBV4-3 CASSPKREGLDTQYF TGCGCCAGCAGCCCTAAAAGGGAGGGCCTTGATACGCAGTATTTT
- TRBJ2-2 - TRBV5-1 CASSLKAGNTGELFF TGCGCCAGCAGCTTGAAAGCGGGGAACACCGGGGAGCTGTTTTTT
- TRBJ1-1 - TRBV7-2 CASSSSGVMNTEAFF TGTGCCAGCAGCTCTTCGGGAGTTATGAACACTGAAGCTTTCTTT
- TRBJ2-7 - TRBV28 CASSDFPVAYEQYF TGTGCCAGCAGCGACTTTCCCGTGGCCTACGAGCAGTACTTC
- TRBJ2-5 TRBD2 TRBV9 CASSVAPSGRGETQYF TGTGCCAGCAGCGTAGCGCCTAGCGGGAGAGGCGAGACCCAGTACTTC
- TRBJ2-7 TRBD1 TRBV25-1 CASNQGALSTYEQYF TGTGCCAGCAACCAGGGGGCGCTTTCGACCTACGAGCAGTACTTC
once TRBJ2-7 - TRBV4-1 CASSQDRRSAAHEQYF TGCGCCAGCAGCCAAGATCGGAGGAGCGCCGCCCACGAGCAGTACTTC
- TRBJ2-2 - TRBV10-3 CANAPGTLGELFF TGTGCCAACGCCCCCGGGACTCTCGGGGAGCTGTTTTTT
- TRBJ1-2 TRBD1 TRBV6-6 CASSYGDREYGYTF TGTGCCAGCAGTTACGGGGACAGGGAATATGGCTACACCTTC
- TRBJ2-5 TRBD2 TRBV5-6 CASSPAGVMETQYF TGTGCCAGCTCTCCAGCGGGAGTGATGGAGACCCAGTACTTC
- TRBJ2-2 - TRBV5-1 CASSLVGGDTGEPFF TGCGCCAGCAGCTTGGTGGGGGGTGACACCGGGGAGCCGTTTTTT
once TRBJ2-5 TRBD1 TRBV27 CASRQGRLQETQYF TGTGCCAGCCGACAGGGCCGGTTGCAAGAGACCCAGTACTTC
- TRBJ2-3 - TRBV19 CASRSGSGTDTQYF TGTGCCAGTAGGTCCGGGAGCGGCACAGATACGCAGTATTTT
few TRBJ2-6 TRBD2 TRBV28 CASSSGGTSGANVLTF TGTGCCAGCAGTTCGGGGGGGACCTCTGGGGCCAACGTCCTGACTTTC
- TRBJ2-2 TRBD2 TRBV27 CASQNSAGVDTGELFF TGTGCCAGCCAAAATTCGGCGGGAGTTGACACCGGGGAGCTGTTTTTT
- TRBJ2-7 - TRBV5-4 CASGGAGVMAEQYF TGTGCCAGCGGGGGGGCGGGAGTAATGGCCGAGCAGTACTTC
- TRBJ2-5 TRBD2 TRBV11-2 CASSLGLAGSGQETQYF TGTGCCAGCAGCCTGGGACTAGCGGGATCAGGACAAGAGACCCAGTACTTC
- TRBJ2-7 - TRBV2 CASSPYYEQYF TGTGCCAGCAGTCCTTACTACGAGCAGTACTTC
- TRBJ1-1 TRBD1 TRBV25-1 CASSASQGVWAEAFF TGTGCCAGCAGTGCTTCACAGGGGGTTTGGGCTGAAGCTTTCTTT
few TRBJ2-2 TRBD2 TRBV28 CASSLWLAGGTGELFF TGTGCCAGCAGTTTATGGCTCGCGGGAGGGACCGGGGAGCTGTTTTTT
- TRBJ1-1 - TRBV12-3/TRBV12-4 CASSPTANTEAFF TGTGCCAGCAGCCCAACAGCAAACACTGAAGCTTTCTTT
- TRBJ2-1 TRBD2 TRBV7-9 CASSRPGLAGPSSYNEQFF TGTGCCAGCAGCCGGCCGGGACTAGCGGGGCCCAGCTCCTACAATGAGCAGTTCTTC
- TRBJ1-4 - TRBV19 CASSFSRGANEKLFF TGTGCCAGTAGTTTCTCCCGGGGGGCTAATGAAAAACTGTTTTTT
- TRBJ2-7 - TRBV30 CAWSKRAGYEQYF TGTGCCTGGAGTAAGCGGGCCGGCTACGAGCAGTACTTC
- TRBJ2-7 - TRBV9 CASSVEAEDYEQYF TGTGCCAGCAGCGTAGAAGCGGAAGACTACGAGCAGTACTTC
few TRBJ1-6 - TRBV28 CASRKTRGSPLHF TGTGCCAGCAGGAAGACTCGAGGCTCACCCCTCCACTTT
- TRBJ1-5 - TRBV15 CATSPQGLGNQPQHF TGTGCCACCAGCCCACAGGGTCTGGGCAATCAGCCCCAGCATTTT
- TRBJ2-3 - TRBV19 CASSLLDRETDTQYF TGTGCCAGTAGCTTGTTGGACAGAGAAACAGATACGCAGTATTTT
- TRBJ2-3 TRBD2 TRBV29-1 CSVASGSRSDTQYF TGCAGCGTGGCTAGCGGGAGTAGGTCAGATACGCAGTATTTT
- TRBJ1-6 - TRBV6-5 CASSYSGANSGSPLHF TGTGCCAGCAGTTACTCTGGCGCGAACAGTGGATCACCCCTCCACTTT
- TRBJ2-4 TRBD1 TRBV4-1 CASRVETGGRAIQYF TGCGCCAGCAGAGTCGAAACAGGGGGCCGAGCCATTCAGTACTTC
- TRBJ2-1 - TRBV1 CTSSQEGTSGRESSYNEQFF TGCACCAGCAGCCAAGAGGGAACTAGCGGGAGGGAGAGCTCCTACAATGAGCAGTTCTTC